What follows describes a single T cell receptor beta chain. This receptor's antigen is unknown. Qualities for individual bases were not recorded, and no much larger clone is one base off. The sample belongs to a study of blood T cell repertoires in COVID-19 (dated by TCRdb to the early 2020s). A note on the overall study: The collaborator samples originated in the United States, Italy and Spain and spanned the acute and convalescent phases of COVID-19. Samples were obtained from the ongoing ImmuneRACE study (first 160 participants) and from approximately 1,200 subjects provided by 6 global collaborators. Deeply sampled blood TCRbeta repertoires from subjects exposed to, actively infected with, or recovered from COVID-19 were included in the dataset. The prospective study material was composed of cDNA or gDNA derived from T cells, B-cell-depleted T cells, or PBMCs. A de-identified subject ID, COVID-19 status, age in years and sex were almost always included in the sample metadata. A freely available public database, intended as a resource for researchers studying the immune response to SARS-CoV-2, is where the repertoires were released. Where available, HLA class I and class II types were taken from metadata supplied by the sample provider and were not determined by assay-based typing.

The CDR3 numbers 11 residues from cysteine through valine. The sequence is cut down to CDR3 DNA, 33 bases in frame from base 1. Looking up the germline V gene yields CDR1 SNHLY and CDR2 FYNNEI. Cut back by 6 bases and 4 bases, the V and J ends lie 7 bases apart. On the study overall, not on this receptor specifically: Clinical and demographic metadata were provided uncurated, with the amount varying by source and participant.

Collaborating institutions collected whole blood in K2EDTA tubes following their own protocols. For TCRbeta analysis, collaborators shipped samples in one of three forms: frozen whole blood, isolated PBMCs, or DNA extracted from either of those sample types. TCRbeta CDR3 regions were amplified from genomic DNA using the immunoSEQ Assay, a bias-controlled multiplex PCR. In the paper's pipeline: Nucleated cell counts per sample were estimated from amplification of reference gene primers within the assay. To quantify the absolute abundance of each unique TCRbeta CDR3 rearrangement, sequence reads were collapsed and filtered. Productive Simpson clonality was computed per sample as the square root of Simpson's diversity index over productive rearrangements. The source is immuneACCESS, and TCRdb retained only in-frame sequences with V and J called. Part of the clones is not carried over; for the studies checked, unresolved V genes explain less than half of this, and the remainder is unexplained. That table supplies the V and J calls and clone size; D and trimming were determined from the DNA. This sample has some 140,000 clones in its table, and around 85% of those were observed once. The ten largest clones represent roughly 4.5% of the sample.

This TCR derives from a human donor in a cohort sampled during active COVID-19. Sequenced input: peripheral blood. The sequence joins TRBV2 to TRBJ2-7; the D gene is unclear. The DNA reads TGTGCCAGCAGCAGGCCTTACGAGCAGTACGTC. This translates into CASSRPYEQYV.